Listed below are T cell receptor beta chains from one sample, sequenced in a study of T cell changes during pregnancy in multiple sclerosis. Sequenced by immunoSEQ multiplex PCR; TCRdb stores in-frame clones only, minus some. The table has about 93,000 clones, 75% to 95% seen once. Sequencing was performed on peripheral blood, taken after pregnancy. These receptors all come from a female donor in good health, enrolled as a control in a pregnancy study. The CDR3 runs from the conserved cysteine through the conserved F or W.

TRBJ2-3,TRBV27,CASKAQTSTDTQYF
TRBJ1-2,TRBV5-6,CASSLESRGSDTF
TRBJ1-2,TRBV12-5,CASGGVEGSRYGYTF
TRBJ2-3,TRBV7-2,CASSLGTPDTQYF
TRBJ2-1,TRBV18,CASSPRGLAVNNEQFF
TRBJ1-6,TRBV27,CASSKNRNSPLHF
TRBJ2-5,TRBV19,CASSIDSSGGRKETQYF
TRBJ1-2,TRBV19,CASSVRGRDYGYTF
TRBJ2-3,TRBV28,CASSFGGAVSDTQYF
TRBJ2-7,TRBV28,CASTLRDRGTYEQYF
TRBJ1-2,TRBV13,CASSSEDRVGGYTF
TRBJ2-5,TRBV6-6,CASAQGGTQYF
TRBJ2-2,TRBV6-5,CASRLGAYTGELFF
TRBJ1-1,TRBV5-1,CASSQGFTEAFF
TRBJ2-7,TRBV14,CASSHPTGSSYEQYF
TRBJ1-2,TRBV28,CASSLMQGYGYTF
TRBJ2-1,TRBV9,CASSVAVSFTYNEQFF
TRBJ2-2,TRBV5-1,CASSLAQGDTGELFF
TRBJ2-1,TRBV7-2,CATARGLAVNEQFF
TRBJ1-1,TRBV6-5,CASSYRTGEAFF
TRBJ2-7,TRBV5-4,CASSRDRGSSYEQYF
TRBJ2-1,TRBV7-7,CASSLGGGVYNEQFF
TRBJ1-2,TRBV28,CASSLGGGRYGYTF
TRBJ1-1,TRBV29-1,CSVCRDTYTEAFF
TRBJ2-7,TRBV6-1,CASSAPGEGGSHEQYF
TRBJ2-5,TRBV6-5,CASRDNGPRETQYF
NA,TRBV18,CASSPGGYEQYF
TRBJ1-1,TRBV9,CASSVEGLVYAGGGTEAFF
TRBJ2-5,TRBV7-9,CASSLLRGQETQYF
TRBJ1-2,TRBV6-1,CASSGTAYGYTF
TRBJ1-5,TRBV12-5,CASGPGTGKNSNQPQHF
TRBJ2-2,TRBV6-4,CASSAGTATTGELFF
TRBJ2-1,TRBV6-4,CASSDRWGRSGSEQFF
TRBJ1-2,TRBV7-2,CASRHRQNYGYTF
TRBJ1-1,TRBV5-4,CASSHYTRGTEAFF
TRBJ2-7,TRBV6-5,CASKRGQGSYEQYF
TRBJ1-6,TRBV9,CASSVDLGNSPLHF
TRBJ1-3,TRBV27,CASSPGQPHIHSGNTIYF
TRBJ1-1,TRBV18,CASSHRVVSSSEAFF
TRBJ2-7,TRBV6-4,CASRVGGPSYEQYF
TRBJ1-2,TRBV6-5,CASRSGRTYGYTF
TRBJ1-5,TRBV2,CASTRRDHQPQHF
TRBJ2-2,TRBV9,CASSPDRGKGTGELFF
TRBJ2-7,TRBV28,CASWTGNYEQYF
TRBJ1-4,TRBV9,CASSGGGTAEKLFF
TRBJ2-5,TRBV12-5,CASGLRDFQETQYF
TRBJ2-1,TRBV11-3,CASSLERYNEQFF
TRBJ2-7,TRBV10-3,CAISNSPGLAGGSSYEQYF
TRBJ2-7,TRBV7-8,CASSRGRVGFEQYF
TRBJ2-1,TRBV18,CASSPNRGNEQFF
TRBJ1-5,TRBV28,CASTGHPIQPQHF
TRBJ2-1,TRBV10-3,CAISEGGEGTYNEQFF
TRBJ1-5,TRBV19,CASSPLATGGSQPQHF
TRBJ1-4,TRBV10-3,CAIGQAAGEKLFF
TRBJ2-1,TRBV4-2,CASSQSGGANNEQFF